A single sample gave rise to the 31 T cell receptor beta chains below, sequenced in a study of blood T cell repertoires in COVID-19. Profiling relied on immunoSEQ multiplex PCR, and the TCRdb table lists in-frame clones only, not all of them. Of about 440,000 clones listed, about 87% are singletons. The sample was peripheral blood. Source of these receptors: a woman aged 45-65 years with COVID-19, enrolled during active disease.

The rearrangement joins TRBV5-1 to TRBJ2-5; perhaps TRBD2 as D (5 bases). This CDR3 contains 14 residues. From germline, CDR1 is SGHRS and CDR2 YFSETQ. V dropped 4 bases and J dropped 3 bases, with 13 bases sitting between them. For the CDR3, the DNA is TGCGCCAGCAGCCGGGGAGCGGTTGAAGAGACCCAGTACTTC. Protein: CASSRGAVEETQYF.

About this clone itself: The same CDR3 arises from other DNA sequences in this sample as well. The chain combines TRBV2 with TRBJ1-5, with a weak D call TRBD1 (5 bases). The CDR3 has 15 residues. V shed 4 bases and J shed 2 bases, with 12 bases lying between them. Germline assignment: CDR1 SNHLY and CDR2 FYNNEI. DNA for the CDR3: TGTGCCAGCAGTGCGGGCACAGGAGGCAATCAGCCCCAGCATTTT. It encodes CASSAGTGGNQPQHF.

The rearrangement joins TRBV4-2 to TRBJ2-4; perhaps TRBD1 as D (6 bases). Germline CDR1 reads LGHNA; CDR2 reads YNFKEQ. CDR3 length: 16 residues. The V gene lost 1 base and the J gene lost 5 bases, with 15 bases spanning the gap. The CDR3 loop reads CASSQGPRGLENIQYF. Here the CDR3 DNA reads TGTGCCAGCAGCCAAGGACCGAGGGGGTTGGAAAACATTCAGTACTTC.

This rearrangement joins TRBV7-8 to TRBJ2-7; TRBD2 is a possible D gene (8 bases). In germline, CDR1 is SGHVS, CDR2 FQNEAQ. The CDR3 runs to 15 residues. V gave up 5 bases and J gave up 4 bases, with 18 bases separating them. CDR3 sequence: CASSRRGDSPYEQYF. The DNA for the CDR3 is TGTGCCAGCAGCCGGCGGGGGGACAGCCCGTACGAGCAGTACTTC.

The V call is TRBV4-2, the J call TRBJ2-5, with 10 nucleotides matching TRBD1. This CDR3 is built from 19 residues. With V trimmed by 0 bases and J by 4 bases, 14 bases remained unmatched. The germline V gene has CDR1 LGHNA and CDR2 YNFKEQ. CDR3 residues: CASSQDGLSGQGRGETQYF. DNA of the CDR3: TGTGCCAGCAGCCAAGATGGGTTATCGGGACAGGGGAGGGGAGAGACCCAGTACTTC.

This clone was picked up a small number of times. The chain recombines TRBV5-1 with TRBJ1-1, with TRBD1 matching 7 bases. The CDR3 runs 16 residues. Looked up from germline, CDR1 is SGHRS and CDR2 is YFSETQ. With V trimmed by 7 bases and J by 1 base, 13 bases remained unmatched. The CDR3 spells CASGHGTAGGNTEAFF. In nucleotides, the CDR3 is TGCGCCAGCGGCCACGGCACTGCAGGGGGGAACACTGAAGCTTTCTTT. Full variable domain (rest looked up from reference TRBV5-1 and TRBJ1-1): KAGVTQTPRYLIKTRGQQVTLSCSPISGHRSVSWYQQTPGQGLQFLFEYFSETQRNKGNFPGRFSGRQFSNSRSEMNVSTLELGDSALYLCASGHGTAGGNTEAFFGQGTRLTVV.

V is TRBV12-5 and J is TRBJ2-3; D is unresolved. The CDR3 runs to 14 residues. Trimming shortened V by 2 bases and J by 1 base, and 7 bases separated the two germline ends. Germline CDR1 LGHNT, CDR2 FRNRAP. The CDR3 coding sequence is TGTGCTAGTGGTTTGCTCAGTGGCACAGATACGCAGTATTTT. Amino acids: CASGLLSGTDTQYF.

The rearrangement links TRBV7-9 to TRBJ2-7; D perhaps matches TRBD2 (6 bases). V lost 5 bases and J 3 bases, leaving 17 bases between the germline ends. The CDR3 consists of 15 residues. Germline-derived CDR1 and CDR2 are SEHNR and FQNEAQ (reference sequence). The CDR3, as DNA: TGTGCCAGCAGCCAGATGAAGGGGACTTACTACGAGCAGTACTTC. It translates to CASSQMKGTYYEQYF.

This clone was detected only a few times. The chain combines TRBV30 with TRBJ2-3; no clear D. The V end lost 2 bases, the J end lost 0 bases, and 12 bases lay between the germline ends. The germline V gene encodes CDR1 GTSNPN and CDR2 SVGIG (reference sequence). This CDR3 is built from 15 residues. This CDR3 is CAWSIALHSTDTQYF. The CDR3, as DNA: TGTGCCTGGAGTATTGCTTTACATAGCACAGATACGCAGTATTTT.

This rearrangement joins TRBV6-5 to TRBJ1-6; D gene unclear. Germline values: CDR1 MNHEY, CDR2 SVGAGI. V gave up 3 bases and J gave up 9 bases, with 15 bases separating them. The CDR3 covers 15 residues. This CDR3 reads CASSYSDIESSPLHF. CDR3 nucleotides: TGTGCCAGCAGTTATTCTGACATCGAAAGTTCACCCCTCCACTTT.

The chain joins TRBV27 to TRBJ1-5, with D unresolved. V was trimmed by 3 bases and J by 3 bases, leaving 3 bases between them. Germline CDR1 is MNHEY and CDR2 is SMNVEV (reference sequence). The CDR3 has 12 residues. The CDR3 bases are TGTGCCAGCAGTTTCCACAATCAGCCCCAGCATTTT. Translation: CASSFHNQPQHF.

V and J are TRBV19 and TRBJ1-5; TRBD1 is a possible D gene (6 bases). Trimming pared 3 bases from V and 1 base from J, leaving 22 bases between. Germline V gene lookup returns CDR1 LNHDA and CDR2 SQIVND (reference sequence). There are 19 residues in the CDR3. This CDR3 is CASSIEGAGAFLSNQPQHF. CDR3 nucleotides: TGTGCCAGTAGTATTGAAGGAGCAGGGGCGTTTTTAAGCAATCAGCCCCAGCATTTT.

The rearrangement joins TRBV5-1 to TRBJ2-3, with D possibly being TRBD2 (6 bases). The germline V gene encodes CDR1 SGHRS and CDR2 YFSETQ. The germline V and J ends were trimmed by 4 bases and 4 bases, with 13 bases remaining between them. CDR3 length equals 14 residues. The CDR3 DNA reads TGCGCCAGCAGCACCCGGGACTCCTCAGATACGCAGTATTTT. It yields the protein CASSTRDSSDTQYF.

The chain joins TRBV18 to TRBJ2-3; 8 nucleotides agree with TRBD1. Trimming removed 6 bases from V and 4 bases from J; junction bases left unmatched: 6. CDR3 length: 14 residues. Germline V gene data show CDR1 as KGHSH and CDR2 as LQKENI. CDR3 sequence (DNA): TGTGCCAGCTCCCTAGGACAGGGACCAGATACGCAGTATTTT. Its protein product is CASSLGQGPDTQYF.

The chain joins TRBV27 to TRBJ1-3, with 9 bases fitting TRBD1. The V and J ends lost 3 bases and 3 bases, in that order; junction bases with no gene match: 12. The germline V gene has CDR1 MNHEY and CDR2 SMNVEV (reference sequence). CDR3 length equals 18 residues. CDR3 nucleotides: TGTGCCAGCAGTTTCTTCCTAGGACAGGGGATAGGTGGAAACACCATATATTTT. Encoded protein: CASSFFLGQGIGGNTIYF.

The V gene is TRBV2, the J gene TRBJ2-1, with TRBD2 identical over 10 bases. The CDR3 sequence is 15 residues long. The trim removed 7 bases at V and 8 bases at J, leaving 11 bases unmatched. Germline CDR1 is SNHLY and CDR2 is FYNNEI. CDR3: CASTLERGGNDEQFF. In DNA form, the CDR3 reads TGTGCCAGCACTTTAGAGCGGGGGGGCAACGATGAGCAGTTCTTC.

This clone was observed once. This chain joins TRBV5-1 and TRBJ1-1, with TRBD1 matching 7 bases. The CDR3 extends over 14 amino acids. J lost 5 bases, V lost 1 base, and 5 bases had no gene match. Per germline, CDR1 SGHRS and CDR2 YFSETQ. The CDR3 here is CASSLTQGGTEAFF. CDR3 bases: TGCGCCAGCAGCTTGACCCAGGGGGGAACTGAAGCTTTCTTT.

The CDR3 region is CASSPFPGSFTDTQYF. The DNA of the CDR3 is TGCGCCAGCAGCCCTTTTCCCGGGTCCTTCACAGATACGCAGTATTTT. The V call is TRBV5-1, the J call TRBJ2-3; D unresolved. Germline CDR1 is SGHRS and CDR2 is YFSETQ. V was clipped by 4 bases and J by 2 bases, with 17 bases between them. The CDR3 runs 16 residues.

This rearrangement joins TRBV30 to TRBJ1-3; D is possibly TRBD1 (5 bases). Germline CDR1 reads GTSNPN; CDR2 reads SVGIG (reference sequence). CDR3 size: 14 residues. V shed 1 base and J shed 6 bases, with 13 bases lying between them. The CDR3 DNA is TGTGCCTGGAGTGGCAGGGTGGGCGAAAACACCATATATTTT. It specifies CAWSGRVGENTIYF.

This chain joins TRBV6-5 and TRBJ1-6; D gene unclear. Trimming shortened V by 6 bases and J by 7 bases, and 10 bases separated the two germline ends. Germline V gives CDR1 MNHEY, CDR2 SVGAGI. The CDR3 runs 13 residues. The CDR3 coding sequence is TGTGCCAGCAGCCCCGGTCGGAATTCACCCCTCCACTTT. This codes for CASSPGRNSPLHF.

The chain uses TRBV7-3 and TRBJ2-5, with 7 bases identical to TRBD1. V dropped 6 bases and J dropped 3; count of bases not matched to a gene: 4. The CDR3 loop spans 13 amino acids. CDR1 and CDR2 from the germline V gene are SGHTA and FQGTGA. Written as DNA, the CDR3 is TGTGCCAGCAGTCACACAGGGGAAGAGACCCAGTACTTC. This codes for CASSHTGEETQYF.

The rearrangement links TRBV2 to TRBJ2-5; 11 bases fit TRBD2. The germline V gene encodes CDR1 SNHLY and CDR2 FYNNEI. This CDR3 contains 16 residues. V lost 3 bases, J lost 5 bases, and 8 bases stayed unmatched. The DNA for the CDR3 is TGTGCCAGCAGTGATGCCGTAGCGGGGGGGCCCGAGACCCAGTACTTC. Its translation is CASSDAVAGGPETQYF.

This clone has only one observation. The chain employs TRBV7-9 and TRBJ1-1, with D tentatively TRBD1 (5 bases). The CDR3 runs to 13 residues. Germline-derived CDR1 and CDR2 are SEHNR and FQNEAQ (reference sequence). V lost 5 bases, J lost 5 bases, and 12 bases lay in between. CDR3 coding DNA: TGTGCCAGCAGCCCTCGCCGGGGGACTGAAGCTTTCTTT. Its translation is CASSPRRGTEAFF.

This sequence joins TRBV24-1 and TRBJ2-7, with 7 bases lining up with TRBD1. The CDR3 loop spans 13 amino acids. Trimming removed 4 bases from V and 5 bases from J; junction bases left unmatched: 4. Germline CDR1 and CDR2: KGHDR and SFDVKD. CDR3 sequence reads: CATSDPGTDEQYF. CDR3 nucleotides: TGTGCCACCAGTGACCCTGGGACAGACGAGCAGTACTTC.

The chain uses TRBV10-2 and TRBJ1-1, with D tentatively TRBD1 (5 bases). CDR3 length: 14 amino acids. With 6 bases removed from V and 5 bases from J, the gap between germline ends came to 16 bases. The germline V gene encodes CDR1 WSHSY and CDR2 SAAADI. Here the CDR3 reads CASRGAPSATEAFF. The CDR3 DNA is TGCGCCAGCAGAGGGGCCCCCTCGGCAACTGAAGCTTTCTTT.

This clone was counted once. V gene TRBV4-1 combines with J gene TRBJ1-4; TRBD1 agrees at 9 bases. V lost 4 bases and J lost 8; bases outside the gene matches: 11. CDR3 length: 16 amino acids. Looked up from germline, CDR1 is MGHRA and CDR2 is YSYEKL. The chain's CDR3 is CASSRQDGTGTEKLFF. Here the CDR3 DNA reads TGCGCCAGCAGCCGCCAGGACGGGACAGGGACCGAAAAACTGTTTTTT.

V and J are TRBV9 and TRBJ1-2, with a tentative D call TRBD1 (5 bases). Per the germline V gene, CDR1 is SGDLS and CDR2 is YYNGEE. The CDR3 totals 13 residues. The V end was cut by 0 bases, the J end by 7 bases, with 10 bases between. The CDR3 nucleotides read TGTGCCAGCAGCGTAGATCCCAGGGTTGGCTACACCTTC. This encodes CASSVDPRVGYTF.

The rearrangement links TRBV30 to TRBJ1-5; 7 bases agree with TRBD1. The germline gives CDR1 GTSNPN, CDR2 SVGIG (reference sequence). The CDR3 has 14 residues. V was pared by 2 bases and J by 7 bases, with 8 bases of the junction left unmatched. CDR3 bases: TGTGCCTGGAGTCGAGGGCAGGGGGTCCAGCCCCAGCATTTT. Its protein product is CAWSRGQGVQPQHF.

In its sample, this clone was seen a few times. This chain uses TRBV19 with TRBJ1-5; 8 bases are shared with TRBD1. V shed 7 bases, J shed 1 base, and the junction held 15 bases outside the gene matches. This CDR3 is 18 amino acids long. Looked up from germline, CDR1 is LNHDA and CDR2 is SQIVND (reference sequence). CDR3 sequence: CASKRQGQGAQSNQPQHF. In DNA form, the CDR3 reads TGTGCCAGTAAGAGGCAGGGCCAGGGGGCGCAGAGCAATCAGCCCCAGCATTTT.

This clone has only one observation. The DNA of the CDR3 is TGTGCCACCAGTGACCGGGACAGAGGCACCTATGGCTACACCTTC. Amino acids: CATSDRDRGTYGYTF. The gene calls are TRBV24-1 and TRBJ1-2, with TRBD1 identical over 7 bases. This CDR3 region has 15 residues. The V segment lost 4 bases and the J segment 4 bases; nucleotides outside the gene matches: 8. Germline CDR1 and CDR2: KGHDR and SFDVKD.

The chain couples TRBV5-1 to TRBJ2-5; D is possibly TRBD1 (6 bases). Germline V CDR1 and CDR2: SGHRS, YFSETQ. Trimming removed 4 bases at V and 2 bases at J, with 18 bases between. The CDR3 extends over 16 amino acids. This CDR3 reads CASSPHVQGPQETQYF. The DNA of the CDR3 is TGCGCCAGCAGCCCGCACGTACAGGGCCCGCAAGAGACCCAGTACTTC.